This T cell receptor (beta chain) originates from a study of blood T cell repertoires in COVID-19. Study-level information: Acute and convalescent COVID-19 specimens originated in the United States, Italy and Spain. T cells, B-cell-depleted T cells, or PBMCs supplied cDNA or gDNA.

This CDR3 region has 15 residues. Germline CDR1 reads SGHNT; CDR2 reads YYREEE (reference sequence). The V segment lost 4 bases and the J segment 5 bases; nucleotides outside the gene matches: 7. Study processing details: Reference gene primer amplification gave nucleated cell count estimates. Sequencing used immunoSEQ multiplex PCR; TCRdb keeps in-frame clones, though not all of them. The DNA gave D and trimming, while V, J and clone size come from that table. The table shows about 70,000 clones, with roughly 91% occurring only once. The sequenced sample was peripheral blood. This chain uses TRBV5-4 with TRBJ2-5; TRBD1 agrees at 11 bases. This receptor was identified in a young woman with acute or convalescent COVID-19. The CDR3 DNA sequence: TGTGCCAGCAGCCCTGGACAGGGGGCTTGGGAGACCCAGTACTTC. Translation: CASSPGQGAWETQYF.